Sequencing of this TCR beta chain was carried out in a study of T cell changes during pregnancy in multiple sclerosis. The CDR3 extends over 12 amino acids. Trimming cost V 6 bases and J 7 bases, with 12 bases left between them. Germline V gene lookup returns CDR1 MDHEN and CDR2 SYDVKM. Some clones are missing from TCRdb's copy, which holds only in-frame ones; the method was immunoSEQ multiplex PCR. In the table there are tens of thousands of clones, 75% to 95% of which are singletons. The sequence came from a female donor with multiple sclerosis, enrolled in a pregnancy study. J is TRBJ1-2 and V is TRBV28, with D possibly TRBD1 on 5 matching bases. The sequencing here drew on CD4+ T cells from peripheral blood mononuclear cells, taken in the second trimester of pregnancy. CDR3 sequence (DNA): TGTGCCAGCAGCGATCCCAGGGTTGGCTACACCTTC. Amino acid sequence: CASSDPRVGYTF.